The 5 T cell receptor beta chains given below trace back to one sample, sequenced in a study of B cell selection in AIRE deficiency. Repertoires were generated with immunoSEQ multiplex PCR, while TCRdb's copy carries only in-frame clones and drops some. The sample lists 20,000 to 30,000 clones, approximately 97% occurring once. Conventional CD4 T cells were sorted as CD4+CD127+ cells. The sequenced sample was conventional CD4+ T cells sorted from PBMCs. These receptors came from a human donor with AIRE deficiency.

The CDR3 region has the DNA TGTGCCAGCAGTTTTTATTCCGGGACCCGAGACACCGGGGAGCTGTTTTTT. It yields the protein CASSFYSGTRDTGELFF. V and J are TRBV27 and TRBJ2-2; either TRBD1 or TRBD2 may supply D (5 bases each). The CDR3 loop spans 17 amino acids. Trimming left V 3 bases short and J 3 bases short, with 17 bases between. CDR1 and CDR2 (germline): MNHEY, SMNVEV (reference sequence).

The gene calls are TRBV7-9 and TRBJ2-1, with D perhaps assigned TRBD1 or TRBD2 (6 bases each). This CDR3 comprises 15 residues. The V end lost 1 base, the J end lost 9 bases, and 16 bases lay between the germline ends. The germline gives CDR1 SEHNR, CDR2 FQNEAQ (reference sequence). The chain's CDR3 is CASSLGSGALGEQFF. The CDR3 nucleotides read TGTGCCAGCAGCTTAGGATCGGGGGCGTTGGGTGAGCAGTTCTTC.

This chain links TRBV4-2 with TRBJ2-3; either TRBD1 or TRBD2 may supply D (5 bases each). V was pared by 1 base and J by 5 bases, with 19 bases between. The V gene's germline CDR1 is LGHNA and CDR2 YNFKEQ. The CDR3 sequence is 17 residues long. The CDR3 protein is CASSQGGAHRSGDTQYF. In nucleotides, the CDR3 is TGTGCCAGCAGCCAAGGGGGAGCGCACAGGTCAGGAGATACGCAGTATTTT.

The rearrangement uses TRBV11-2 and TRBJ2-5; D not certain. Trimming pared 4 bases from V and 5 bases from J, leaving 11 bases between. The germline V gene has CDR1 SGHAT and CDR2 FQNNGV. The CDR3 has 13 amino acids. CDR3 sequence reads: CASSSGLRETQYF. The DNA for the CDR3 is TGTGCCAGCAGCTCTGGGTTGCGGGAGACCCAGTACTTC.

This chain connects TRBV28 to TRBJ1-1; 8 bases match TRBD1. CDR1 and CDR2 from the germline V gene are MDHEN and SYDVKM. This CDR3 spans 14 amino acids. The V and J ends lost 6 bases and 9 bases, in that order; junction bases with no gene match: 12. The CDR3 loop reads CASSPPARQGQAFF. The CDR3 DNA reads TGTGCCAGCAGCCCACCTGCCCGACAGGGGCAAGCTTTCTTT.